These T cell receptor beta chains were read from a single sample in a study of T cells after yellow fever vaccination. Via MiXCR, TCRdb re-called the 5' RACE reads, giving one row per CDR3 protein. The data hold 360,000 or so distinct CDR3 sequences, with 11% observed a single time. Sequenced material: PBMCs, taken on the day of the first yellow fever vaccination. These TCRs come from a young man who received the YFV17D yellow fever vaccine. The conserved cysteine and the conserved F or W are not part of the CDR3 here.

J	V	CDR3
TRBJ2-5	TRBV11-2	ASRSNRHRETQY
TRBJ1-1	TRBV29-1	SVASQGVGTEAF
TRBJ2-2	TRBV7-8	ASSEQGASAGELF
TRBJ2-5	TRBV3-1	ASSQGISIPETQY
TRBJ2-5	TRBV5-1	ASLSGGDHRGETQY
TRBJ1-6	TRBV6-1	ASSQGTYNSPLH
TRBJ1-2	TRBV2	ASSAGGGYGYT
TRBJ1-5	TRBV18	ASSETGMSGNQPQH
TRBJ2-1	TRBV3-1	ASSQLGGEQF
TRBJ2-3	TRBV9	ASSALGGIDTQY
TRBJ1-2	TRBV5-1	ASSPLGVGNGYT
TRBJ2-3	TRBV3-1	ASSQEEEVGDTQY
TRBJ1-6	TRBV5-5	ASSTGGGGSPLH
TRBJ2-3	TRBV6-5	ASRYLSGGYTDTQY
TRBJ2-4	TRBV18	ASSPENRDGIQY
TRBJ1-6	TRBV12-3/TRBV12-4	ASSLGIRGRDDSPLH
TRBJ2-1	TRBV20-1	SARALDRYNEQF
TRBJ1-2	TRBV9	ASTSTQDRPLGGYT
TRBJ1-1	TRBV12-3/TRBV12-4	ASSLDRETEAF
TRBJ1-5	TRBV29-1	SVRGVGSNQPQH
TRBJ1-1	TRBV5-1	ASSSRTSNTEAF
TRBJ1-6	TRBV4-1	ASSRGASNSPLH
TRBJ2-1	TRBV18	ASSPGGGQGNEQF
TRBJ1-1	TRBV12-3/TRBV12-4	ASSQGPYEAF
TRBJ2-3	TRBV12-3/TRBV12-4	ASSASRDWRIDTQY
TRBJ1-6	TRBV5-6	ASSSEESYNSPLH
TRBJ2-1	TRBV5-1	ASSLFQGLRNEQF